This T cell receptor (beta chain) comes out of a study of identical twins. V was clipped by 0 bases and J by 2 bases, with 13 bases between them. The CDR3 length is 16 residues. Looked up from germline, CDR1 is DFQATT and CDR2 is SNEGSKA (reference sequence). In TCRdb, the 5' RACE reads were re-called with MiXCR into one record per CDR3 protein. The profile covers under 500,000 distinct CDR3 sequences, with roughly an eighth appearing a single time and approximately 1% taken by the ten largest. Separately, the same data were catalogued under a study of yellow fever vaccine responses in identical twins.

The clonotype comes from a woman aged 18-29 years in good health. The chain carries TRBV20-1 and TRBJ2-2; possible D gene TRBD1, 6 bases. Sample: CD4+ T cells sorted from blood. This CDR3 is CSARDPWTENTGELFF. DNA for the CDR3: TGCAGTGCTAGAGATCCCTGGACAGAAAACACCGGGGAGCTGTTTTTT.